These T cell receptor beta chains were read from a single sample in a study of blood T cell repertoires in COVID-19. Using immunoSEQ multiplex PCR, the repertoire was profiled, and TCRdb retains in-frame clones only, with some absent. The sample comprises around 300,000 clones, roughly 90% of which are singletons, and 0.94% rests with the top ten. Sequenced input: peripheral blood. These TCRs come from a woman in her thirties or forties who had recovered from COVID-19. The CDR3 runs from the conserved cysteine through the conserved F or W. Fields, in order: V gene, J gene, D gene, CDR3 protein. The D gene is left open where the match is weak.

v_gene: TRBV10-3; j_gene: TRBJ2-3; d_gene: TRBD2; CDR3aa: CAIKGLAGPTDTQYF
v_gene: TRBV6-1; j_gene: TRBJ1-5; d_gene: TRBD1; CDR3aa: CASSEWVWAGGYQPQHF
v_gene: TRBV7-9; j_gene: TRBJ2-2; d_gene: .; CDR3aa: CASTRGGGRSTGELFF
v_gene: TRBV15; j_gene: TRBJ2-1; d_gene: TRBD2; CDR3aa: CATSPRLAGVNEQFF
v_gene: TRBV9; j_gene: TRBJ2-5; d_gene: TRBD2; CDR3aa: CASSVGLAGGVGETQYF
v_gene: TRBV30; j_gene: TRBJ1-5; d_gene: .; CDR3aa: CAWSVGGSNQPQHF
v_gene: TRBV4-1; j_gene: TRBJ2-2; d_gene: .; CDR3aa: CASSQQENTGELFF
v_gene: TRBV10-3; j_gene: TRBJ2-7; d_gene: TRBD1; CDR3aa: CAISPGQASYEQYF
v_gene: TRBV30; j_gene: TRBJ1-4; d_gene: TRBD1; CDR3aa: CAWNRGGGAGKLFF
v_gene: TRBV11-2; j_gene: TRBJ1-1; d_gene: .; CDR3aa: CASSWQVNTEAFF
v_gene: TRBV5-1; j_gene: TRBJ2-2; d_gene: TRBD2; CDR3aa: CASSQGLAGGPETGELFF
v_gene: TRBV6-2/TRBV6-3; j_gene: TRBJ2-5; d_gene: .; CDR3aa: CASSFGGVQETQYF
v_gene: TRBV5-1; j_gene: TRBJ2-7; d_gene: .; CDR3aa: CASSLEAGSYEQYF
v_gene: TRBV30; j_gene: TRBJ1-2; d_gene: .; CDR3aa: CAWTLPQGSANYGYTF
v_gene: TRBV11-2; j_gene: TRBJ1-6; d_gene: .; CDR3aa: CASSLAGVRGAYNSPLHF
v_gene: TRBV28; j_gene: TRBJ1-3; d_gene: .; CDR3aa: CASKGGGASGNTIYF
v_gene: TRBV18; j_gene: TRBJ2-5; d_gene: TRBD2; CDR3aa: CASSPGTSGSGETQYF
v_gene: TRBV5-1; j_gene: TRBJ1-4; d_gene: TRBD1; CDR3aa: CASSLGTGIATNEKLFF
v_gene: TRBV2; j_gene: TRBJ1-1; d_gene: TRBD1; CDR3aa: CASRFDRGNTEAFF
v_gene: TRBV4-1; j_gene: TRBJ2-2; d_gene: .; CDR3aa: CASSQGSWLLGDTGELFF
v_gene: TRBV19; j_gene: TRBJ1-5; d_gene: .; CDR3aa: CASSSTHSGGKHQPQHF
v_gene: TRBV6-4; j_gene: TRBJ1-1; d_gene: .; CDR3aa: CASSDSRTENTEAFF
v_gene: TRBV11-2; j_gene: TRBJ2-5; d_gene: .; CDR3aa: CASSLAQGKETQYF
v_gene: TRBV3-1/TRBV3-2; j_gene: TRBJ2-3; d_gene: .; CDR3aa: CASSQGGRSRLDTQYF
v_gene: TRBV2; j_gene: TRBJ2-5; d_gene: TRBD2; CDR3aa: CASTGQAGGGGETQYF
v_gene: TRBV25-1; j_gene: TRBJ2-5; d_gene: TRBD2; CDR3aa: CASSEYTSGQQETQYF
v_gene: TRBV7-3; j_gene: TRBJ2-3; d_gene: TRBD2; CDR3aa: CASSLFASGEGNTQYF
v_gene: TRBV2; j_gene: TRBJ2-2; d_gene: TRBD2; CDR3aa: CASSVLGGTGELFF
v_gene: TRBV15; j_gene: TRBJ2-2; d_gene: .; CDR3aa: CATSRDLATNTGELFF
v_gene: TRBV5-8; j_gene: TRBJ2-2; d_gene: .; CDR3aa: CASRIIGGRAYGELFF
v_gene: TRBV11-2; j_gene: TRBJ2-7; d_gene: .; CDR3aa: CASSLDGAAPYEQYF
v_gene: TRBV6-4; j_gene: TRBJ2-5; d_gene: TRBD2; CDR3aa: CASSRTSGPQETQYF
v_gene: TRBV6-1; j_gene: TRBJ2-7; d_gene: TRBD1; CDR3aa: CASSEAGRRGYDEQYF
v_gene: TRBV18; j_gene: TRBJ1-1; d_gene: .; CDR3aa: CASSPLRVGGKNTEAFF
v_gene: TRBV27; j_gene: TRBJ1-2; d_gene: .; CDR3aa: CASSYMGGDYGYTF
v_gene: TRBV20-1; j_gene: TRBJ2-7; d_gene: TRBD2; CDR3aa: CSASRYPLAGGITYEQYF
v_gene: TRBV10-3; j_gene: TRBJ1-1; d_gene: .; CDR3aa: CAIRNPTARTEAFF
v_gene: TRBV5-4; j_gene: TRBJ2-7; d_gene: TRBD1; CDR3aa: CASSLVGRGQDEQYF
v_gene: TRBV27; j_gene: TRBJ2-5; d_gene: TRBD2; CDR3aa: CASSLWAGGPEETQYF
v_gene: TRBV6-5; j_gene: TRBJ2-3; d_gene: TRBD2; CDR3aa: CASSHQAGADTQYF
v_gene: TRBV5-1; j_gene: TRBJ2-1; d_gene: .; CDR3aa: CASSFSADGEQFF
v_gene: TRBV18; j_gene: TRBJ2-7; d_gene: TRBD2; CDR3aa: CASSPRLAGSYEQYF
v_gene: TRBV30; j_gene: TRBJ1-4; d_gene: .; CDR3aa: CAWGHSEKLFF
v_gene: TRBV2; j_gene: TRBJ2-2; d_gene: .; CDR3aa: CASSASVNTGELFF
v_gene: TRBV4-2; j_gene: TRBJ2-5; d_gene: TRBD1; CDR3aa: CASSPGTGDPETQYF
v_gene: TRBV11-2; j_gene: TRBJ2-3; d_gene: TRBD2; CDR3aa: CASSPGTSPDTQYF
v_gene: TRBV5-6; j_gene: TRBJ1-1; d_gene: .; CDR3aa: CASSWAENTEAFF
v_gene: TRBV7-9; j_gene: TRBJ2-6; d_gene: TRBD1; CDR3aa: CASSDEQGTGANVLTF
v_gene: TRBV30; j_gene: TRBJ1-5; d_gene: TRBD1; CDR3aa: CAWSGTGLRQPQHF
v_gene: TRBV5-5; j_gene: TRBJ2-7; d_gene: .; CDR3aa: CASSFTGISYEQYF
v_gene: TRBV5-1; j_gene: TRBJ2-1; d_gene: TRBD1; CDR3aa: CASSPPGQGIPWTSYNEQFF
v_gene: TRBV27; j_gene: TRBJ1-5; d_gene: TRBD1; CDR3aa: CASSNSGTAQPQHF
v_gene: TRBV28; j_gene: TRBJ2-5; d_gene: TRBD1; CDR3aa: CASSFPGTGLGETQYF
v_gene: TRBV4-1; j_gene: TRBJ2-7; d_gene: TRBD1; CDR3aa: CASSQGQTDYEQYF
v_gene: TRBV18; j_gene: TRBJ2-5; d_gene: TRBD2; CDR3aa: CASSPLPGLAGGPSQETQYF
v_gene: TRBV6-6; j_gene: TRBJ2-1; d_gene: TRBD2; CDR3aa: CASINGGSSYNEQFF
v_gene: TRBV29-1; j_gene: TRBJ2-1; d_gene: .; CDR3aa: CSVSREYNEQFF
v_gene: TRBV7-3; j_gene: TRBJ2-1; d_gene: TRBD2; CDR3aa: CASSQPTSGANEQFF